This record covers a single TCR beta chain. There are 12 residues in the CDR3. The ends were cut back, 3 bases at V and 2 bases at J, with 5 bases in the middle. Germline V gene data show CDR1 as MGHRA and CDR2 as YSYEKL. cDNA came from roughly 0.53 to 1 ug RNA primed by random hexamers. Coverage of TCR beta CDR3 amplification by immunoSEQ multiplex PCR extended to 54 Vbeta and 13 Jbeta. TCRdb recomputed calls from the immunoSEQ multiplex PCR reads with MiXCR, one row per CDR3 protein. This sample yields roughly 250,000 distinct CDR3 sequences, of which around 96% are seen a single time; about 0.1% belongs to the top ten. This record belongs to a study of CD8 T cells in Susac syndrome. Study-wide context: Among the sequenced Susac syndrome patients, roughly 6 had active disease while under ten were in remission.

Sequencing targeted TCR beta in T cells from blood (CD8+ and CD4+). Sequencing used CD4+ T cells from PBMCs. V gene TRBV4-1 combines with J gene TRBJ2-7; D is unresolved. The receptor was isolated from a human donor with Susac syndrome. The CDR3 DNA follows: TGCGCCAGCAGCCACTATGCCTACGAGCAGTACTTC. This sequence encodes CASSHYAYEQYF.